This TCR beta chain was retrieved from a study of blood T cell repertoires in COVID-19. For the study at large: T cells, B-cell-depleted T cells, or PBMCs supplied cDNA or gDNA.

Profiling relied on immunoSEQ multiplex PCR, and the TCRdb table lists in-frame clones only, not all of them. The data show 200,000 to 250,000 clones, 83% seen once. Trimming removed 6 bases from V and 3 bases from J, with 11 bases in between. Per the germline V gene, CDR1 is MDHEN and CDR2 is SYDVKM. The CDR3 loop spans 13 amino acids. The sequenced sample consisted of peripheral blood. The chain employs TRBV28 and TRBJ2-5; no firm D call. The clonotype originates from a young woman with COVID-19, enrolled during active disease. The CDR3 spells CASSLGRKETQYF. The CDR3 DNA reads TGTGCCAGCAGCCTGGGCCGGAAAGAGACCCAGTACTTC.